This is a list of T cell receptor beta chains from one sample in a study of T cells in Graves' hyperthyroidism and ophthalmopathy. TCRdb fed the multiplex PCR reads into MiXCR, producing one record per CDR3 protein. The sample yields around 570,000 distinct CDR3 sequences, about 20% seen once. The sequenced sample was blood. The receptor set was obtained from a man aged 35 to 55 with Graves' ophthalmopathy. Both conserved end residues are part of each CDR3. D genes are given only for firm matches. The size field is filled for only some rows; it gives once, few, many or a size class.

>TRBD1|many|TRBJ2-5|TRBV2
TGTGCCAGCAGACCCCGACAGGGGGCTCGGGAGACCCAGTACTTC
CASRPRQGARETQYF
>TRBD2|many|TRBJ2-3|TRBV2
TGTGCCAGCAGTGAAGACGGGAGGGCCACAGATACGCAGTATTTT
CASSEDGRATDTQYF
>TRBD1|many|TRBJ2-5|TRBV28
TGTGCCAGCAGTTTAAGGACAGGGCACGAGACCCAGTACTTC
CASSLRTGHETQYF
>.|few|TRBJ1-5|TRBV6-1
TGTGCCACACGAGACCTTACGAGCAATCAGCCCCAGCATTTT
CATRDLTSNQPQHF
>.|few|TRBJ2-1|TRBV5-1
TGCGCCAGCACCCCGGGGCCCACCGGTGAAAATGAGCAGTTCTTC
CASTPGPTGENEQFF
>TRBD1|.|TRBJ1-6|TRBV6-5
TGTGCCGGCAGTTACTCAGGGACAGTGGGTAATTCACCCCTCCACTTT
CAGSYSGTVGNSPLHF
>.|.|TRBJ2-3|TRBV20-1
TGCAGTGCTATTCCGGGGGATACGCAGTATTTT
CSAIPGDTQYF
>TRBD1|.|TRBJ1-3|TRBV9
TGTGCCAGCAGCGTAGTTACAGGGGGCGAGTCCATATATTTT
CASSVVTGGESIYF
>.|many|TRBJ2-1|TRBV11-2
TGTGCCAGCAGCGTCAGCGGAACCTACAATGAGCAGTTCTTC
CASSVSGTYNEQFF
>.|few|TRBJ1-6|TRBV28
TGTGCCAGCACCCGCCCCCCGATGAATAATTCACCCCTCCACTTT
CASTRPPMNNSPLHF
>TRBD2|few|TRBJ2-1|TRBV25-1
TGTGCCAGCAGTCGCCTAGCGGGCTTGACGGGGGAGCAGTTCTTC
CASSRLAGLTGEQFF
>TRBD2|many|TRBJ2-1|TRBV6-1
TGTGCCACCCATGGACTAGCGGATTACAATGAGCAGTTCTTC
CATHGLADYNEQFF
>.|.|TRBJ1-4|TRBV4-2
TGTGCCAGCAGCCAAACTGACCCCCGGGGCTCTAATGAAAAACTGTTTTTT
CASSQTDPRGSNEKLFF
>.|few|TRBJ1-1|TRBV30
TGTGCCTGGATTGGAGGAGCCAACACTGAAGCTTTCTTT
CAWIGGANTEAFF
>.|.|TRBJ1-5|TRBV20-1
TGCAGTGCTAGAGATACGCGAATTCGGGGTCAGCCCCAGCATTTT
CSARDTRIRGQPQHF
>.|many|TRBJ1-2|TRBV20-1
TGCAGTGCTAGAGCCCGCGGCCGAACCCTCTATGGCTACACCTTC
CSARARGRTLYGYTF
>TRBD1|.|TRBJ2-7|TRBV6-1
TGTGCCAGCAGCCTCCGGGACAGGGGCACCTACGAGCAGTACTTC
CASSLRDRGTYEQYF
>.|.|TRBJ2-1|TRBV5-1
TGCGCCAGCAGCTGGGGGGACGGGGTATACAATGAGCAGTTCTTC
CASSWGDGVYNEQFF
>TRBD2|few|TRBJ2-3|TRBV9
TGTGCCAGCAGCGTAGACCTAGCGGGGGGACAACTTGATACGCAGTATTTT
CASSVDLAGGQLDTQYF
>.|.|TRBJ2-2|TRBV12-3/TRBV12-4
TGTGCCAGCAGTTTAGTTTCCGCCGGGGAGCTGTTTTTT
CASSLVSAGELFF
>.|few|TRBJ1-1|TRBV20-1
TGCAGTGCTCGGACAGATGTAGAAGCTTTCTTT
CSARTDVEAFF
>.|few|TRBJ2-2|TRBV5-6
TGTGCCAGCAGGCAAGGACACGCCTACACCGGGGAGCTGTTTTTT
CASRQGHAYTGELFF
>.|many|TRBJ2-1|TRBV7-2
TGTGCCAGCAGCAAAACCGTAAATGAGCAGTTCTTC
CASSKTVNEQFF
>.|.|TRBJ1-6|TRBV13
TGTGCCAGCAGCCCGAGGGGCCATTATAATTCACCCCTCCACTTT
CASSPRGHYNSPLHF
>.|.|TRBJ1-1|TRBV15
TGTGCCACCAGCAGAGGGTGGGGATCTGTGAACACTGAAGCTTTCTTT
CATSRGWGSVNTEAFF
>TRBD1|.|TRBJ1-1|TRBV5-6
TGTGCCAGCAGCTCCCGACAGGGGAGAGGCACTGAAGCTTTCTTT
CASSSRQGRGTEAFF
>TRBD1|few|TRBJ1-1|TRBV2
TGTGCCAGCACCACCATCCAGGGGGGCACTGAAGCTTTCTTT
CASTTIQGGTEAFF
>.|.|TRBJ1-3|TRBV5-1
TGCGCCAGCAGAAGCCAGCCAAGTGGAAACACCATATATTTT
CASRSQPSGNTIYF
>.|.|TRBJ1-1|TRBV25-1
TGTGCCAGCAGTGAATATGGAAGACAGGTACAAGCTTTCTTT
CASSEYGRQVQAFF
>TRBD2|.|TRBJ2-1|TRBV4-1
TGCGCCAGCAGCCAAGTAGGAGCGGGGGGGCTCGATGAGCAGTTCTTC
CASSQVGAGGLDEQFF
>TRBD1|many|TRBJ2-3|TRBV30
TGTGCCTGGAGTACTGGACAGGGCACAGATACGCAGTATTTT
CAWSTGQGTDTQYF
>.|many|TRBJ1-1|TRBV3-1
TGTGCCAGCAGCCAATGGCAGAACCAACACGGGGGGCGACCGAACACTGAAGCTTTCTTT
CASSQWQNQHGGRPNTEAFF
>TRBD2|many|TRBJ2-1|TRBV12-3/TRBV12-4
TGTGCCAGCACCCCACGGGAACTAGCGGGAGTAATGGAGCAGTTCTTC
CASTPRELAGVMEQFF
>TRBD1|many|TRBJ2-7|TRBV5-1
TGCGCCATTCTCCGGGACAGGGGACACTACGAGCAGTACTTC
CAILRDRGHYEQYF
>.|many|TRBJ1-2|TRBV5-1
TGCGCCAGCAGCTTGGACAGAGCTAACTATGGCTACACCTTC
CASSLDRANYGYTF
>TRBD2|.|TRBJ2-7|TRBV7-2
TGTGCCAGGAGCTTAGGGCTAGCGGGAGGGCCCCACGAGCAGTACTTC
CARSLGLAGGPHEQYF
>TRBD1|.|TRBJ1-6|TRBV5-1
TGCGCCAGCAGCCCTGAGACAGGGGCTTCACCCCTCCACTTT
CASSPETGASPLHF
>.|few|TRBJ1-1|TRBV24-1
TGTGCCACCAGTGATAGGGACACTGAAGCTTTCTTT
CATSDRDTEAFF
>.|many|TRBJ2-7|TRBV5-1
TGCGCCAGCATGGGAGAGTCCGAGCAGTACTTC
CASMGESEQYF
>.|.|TRBJ2-7|TRBV6-1
TGTGCCACGGGGATTTACGAGCAGTACTTC
CATGIYEQYF
>.|many|TRBJ2-1|TRBV18
TGTGCCAGCTCACCAGCGCGGGGGCGATACAATGAGCAGTTCTTC
CASSPARGRYNEQFF
>.|.|TRBJ1-5|TRBV9
TGTGCCAGCAGCGCGGGAAGCAATCAGTCCCAGCATTTT
CASSAGSNQSQHF
>.|few|TRBJ2-7|TRBV7-9
TGTGCCAGCAGCTTAGCCGAAGGGTCTCGCTACGAGCAGTACTTC
CASSLAEGSRYEQYF
>.|many|TRBJ1-1|TRBV11-3
TGTGCCAGCAGCCCAAGAGGCCAGGAAGCTTTCTTT
CASSPRGQEAFF
>TRBD2|few|TRBJ2-3|TRBV6-1
TGTGCCAGCGGGACGAGGGCGGGAGGGTCCACAGATACGCAGTATTTT
CASGTRAGGSTDTQYF
>.|many|TRBJ2-5|TRBV6-5
TGTGCCAGCAGTTACGGATCAGGGGAGAGCGAGACCCAGTACTTC
CASSYGSGESETQYF
>TRBD1|many|TRBJ2-1|TRBV7-3
TGTGCCAGCAGCTTACGGACAGGGCTAAACAATGAGCAGTTCTTC
CASSLRTGLNNEQFF
>.|once|TRBJ1-5|TRBV6-2/TRBV6-3
TGTGCCAGCAGTTACTCCCGAAGGTCGGGTAGCAATCAGCCCCAGCATTTT
CASSYSRRSGSNQPQHF
>.|many|TRBJ1-1|TRBV2
TGTGCCAGCAGTAGGCAGACTGAAGCTTTCTTT
CASSRQTEAFF
>.|.|TRBJ1-5|TRBV28
TGTGCCAGCAGTTTACTGGGGACGGGCAATCAGCCCCAGCATTTT
CASSLLGTGNQPQHF
>TRBD2|.|TRBJ2-3|TRBV5-4
TGTGCCAGCAGCCCCTCTAGGGAGGGCGGGGGGACGCAGTATTTT
CASSPSREGGGTQYF
>.|many|TRBJ1-1|TRBV20-1
TGCAGTGTCTCACGGATGAACACTGAAGCTTTCTTT
CSVSRMNTEAFF
>TRBD2|few|TRBJ2-3|TRBV28
TGTGCCAGCAGTTCTCCCTCTTTAGCGGGCCTCACAGATACGCAGTATTTT
CASSSPSLAGLTDTQYF